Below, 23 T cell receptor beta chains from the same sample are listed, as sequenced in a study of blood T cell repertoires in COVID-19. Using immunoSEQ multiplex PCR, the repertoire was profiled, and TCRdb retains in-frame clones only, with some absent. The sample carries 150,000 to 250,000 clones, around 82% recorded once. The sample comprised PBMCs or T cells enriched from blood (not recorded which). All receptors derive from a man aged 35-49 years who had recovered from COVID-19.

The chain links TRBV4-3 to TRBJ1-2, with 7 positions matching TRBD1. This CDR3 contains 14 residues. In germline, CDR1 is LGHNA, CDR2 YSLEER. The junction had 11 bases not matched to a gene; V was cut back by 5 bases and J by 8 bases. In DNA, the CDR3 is TGCGCCAGCAGCTATCTACAGGGGAAAGGAGGCTACACCTTC. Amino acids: CASSYLQGKGGYTF.

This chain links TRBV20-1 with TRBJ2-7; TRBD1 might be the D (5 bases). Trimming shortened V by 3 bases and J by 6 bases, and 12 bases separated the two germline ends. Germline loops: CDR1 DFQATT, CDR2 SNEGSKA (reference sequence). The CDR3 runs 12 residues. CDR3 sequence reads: CSASSGASEQYV. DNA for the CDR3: TGCAGTGCTAGTAGTGGGGCAAGCGAGCAGTACGTC.

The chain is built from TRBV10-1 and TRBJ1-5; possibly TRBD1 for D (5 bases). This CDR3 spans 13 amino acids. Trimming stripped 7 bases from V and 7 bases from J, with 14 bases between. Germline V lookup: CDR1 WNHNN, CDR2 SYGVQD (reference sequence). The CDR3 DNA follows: TGCGCCAGCAAGCTTGGCAAGGGGCAGCCCCAGCATTTT. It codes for CASKLGKGQPQHF.

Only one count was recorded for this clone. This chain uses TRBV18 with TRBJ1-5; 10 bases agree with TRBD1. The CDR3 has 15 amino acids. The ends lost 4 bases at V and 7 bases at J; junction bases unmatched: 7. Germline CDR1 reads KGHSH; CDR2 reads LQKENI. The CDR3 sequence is CASSLSGTGEQPQHF. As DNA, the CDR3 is TGTGCCAGCTCACTATCCGGGACAGGGGAACAGCCCCAGCATTTT. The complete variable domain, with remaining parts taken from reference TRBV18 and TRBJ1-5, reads NAGVMQNPRHLVRRRGQEARLRCSPMKGHSHVYWYRQLPEEGLKFMVYLQKENIIDESGMPKERFSAEFPKEGPSILRIQQVVRGDSAAYFCASSLSGTGEQPQHFGDGTRLSIL.

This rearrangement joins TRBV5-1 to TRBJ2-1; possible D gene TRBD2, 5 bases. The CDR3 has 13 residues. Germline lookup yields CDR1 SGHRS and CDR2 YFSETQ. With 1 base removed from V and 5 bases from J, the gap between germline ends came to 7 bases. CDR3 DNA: TGCGCCAGCAGCTTGTTAGCGAACAATGAGCAGTTCTTC. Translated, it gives CASSLLANNEQFF.

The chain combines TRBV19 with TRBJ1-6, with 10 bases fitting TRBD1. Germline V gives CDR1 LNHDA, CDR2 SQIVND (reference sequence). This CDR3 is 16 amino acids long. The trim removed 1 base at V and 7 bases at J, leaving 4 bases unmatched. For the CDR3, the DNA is TGTGCCAGTAGTATAGGGACAGGGGGAGGAAATTCACCCCTCCACTTT. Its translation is CASSIGTGGGNSPLHF.

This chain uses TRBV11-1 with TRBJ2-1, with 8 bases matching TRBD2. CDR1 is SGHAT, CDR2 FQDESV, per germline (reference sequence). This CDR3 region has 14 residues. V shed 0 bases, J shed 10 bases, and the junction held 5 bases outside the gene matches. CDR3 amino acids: CASSLAGLEREQFF. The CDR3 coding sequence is TGTGCCAGCAGCTTAGCGGGACTAGAGAGGGAGCAGTTCTTC. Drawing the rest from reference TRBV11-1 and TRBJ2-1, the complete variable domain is EAEVAQSPRYKITEKSQAVAFWCDPISGHATLYWYRQILGQGPELLVQFQDESVVDDSQLPKDRFSAERLKGVDSTLKIQPAELGDSAMYLCASSLAGLEREQFFGPGTRLTVL.

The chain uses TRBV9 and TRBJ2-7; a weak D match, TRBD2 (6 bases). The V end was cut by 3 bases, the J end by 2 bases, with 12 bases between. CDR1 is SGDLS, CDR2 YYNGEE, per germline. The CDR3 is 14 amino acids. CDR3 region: CASSASGLTYEQYF. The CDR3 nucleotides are TGTGCCAGCAGCGCTTCGGGACTTACCTACGAGCAGTACTTC.

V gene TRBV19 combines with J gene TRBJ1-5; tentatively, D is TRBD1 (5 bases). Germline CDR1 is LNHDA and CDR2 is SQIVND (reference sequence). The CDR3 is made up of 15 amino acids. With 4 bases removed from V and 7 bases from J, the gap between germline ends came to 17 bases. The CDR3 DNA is TGTGCCAGTAGTAGTCCAGGGATTTACAGCCAGCCCCAGCATTTT. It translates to CASSSPGIYSQPQHF.

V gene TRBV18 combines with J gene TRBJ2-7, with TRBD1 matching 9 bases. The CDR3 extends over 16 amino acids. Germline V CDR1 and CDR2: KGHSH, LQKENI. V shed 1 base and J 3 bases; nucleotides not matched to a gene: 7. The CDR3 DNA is TGTGCCAGCTCACCACGGACAGGGGATCGGATCTACGAGCAGTACTTC. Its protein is CASSPRTGDRIYEQYF. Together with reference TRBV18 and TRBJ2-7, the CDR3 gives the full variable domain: NAGVMQNPRHLVRRRGQEARLRCSPMKGHSHVYWYRQLPEEGLKFMVYLQKENIIDESGMPKERFSAEFPKEGPSILRIQQVVRGDSAAYFCASSPRTGDRIYEQYFGPGTRLTVT.

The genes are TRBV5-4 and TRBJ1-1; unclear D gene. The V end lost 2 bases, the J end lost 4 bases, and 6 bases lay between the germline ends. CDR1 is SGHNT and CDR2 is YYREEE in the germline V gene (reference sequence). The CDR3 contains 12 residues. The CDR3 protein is CASSLLATEAFF. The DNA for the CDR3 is TGTGCCAGCAGCTTATTGGCCACTGAAGCTTTCTTT.

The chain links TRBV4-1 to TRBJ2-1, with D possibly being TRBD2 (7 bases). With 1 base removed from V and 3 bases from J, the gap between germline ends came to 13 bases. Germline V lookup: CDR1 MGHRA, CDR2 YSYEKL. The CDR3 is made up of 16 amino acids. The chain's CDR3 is CASSQVRGTYYNEQFF. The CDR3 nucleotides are TGCGCCAGCAGCCAAGTGCGGGGGACATACTACAATGAGCAGTTCTTC.

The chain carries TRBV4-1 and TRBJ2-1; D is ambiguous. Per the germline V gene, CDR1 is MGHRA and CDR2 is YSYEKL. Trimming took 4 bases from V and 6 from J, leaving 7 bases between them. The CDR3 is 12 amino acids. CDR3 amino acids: CASSPSGNEQFF. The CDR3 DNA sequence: TGCGCCAGCAGCCCCAGTGGCAATGAGCAGTTCTTC.

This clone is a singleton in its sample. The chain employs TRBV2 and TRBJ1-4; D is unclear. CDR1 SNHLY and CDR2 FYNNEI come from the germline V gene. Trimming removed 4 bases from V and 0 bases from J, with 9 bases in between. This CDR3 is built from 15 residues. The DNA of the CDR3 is TGTGCCAGCAGTGTCCGGGGTGCAACTAATGAAAAACTGTTTTTT. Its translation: CASSVRGATNEKLFF.

CDR3 in DNA: TGTGCCAGCTCACGGACCGGGGGTCAGCCCCAGCATTTT. It codes for CASSRTGGQPQHF. The chain is built from TRBV18 and TRBJ1-5; TRBD1 might be the D (5 bases). Deletions cut 4 bases from V and 6 bases from J, with 10 bases between. The CDR3 sequence is 13 residues long. Germline V gene data show CDR1 as KGHSH and CDR2 as LQKENI.

The CDR3 nucleotides read TGTGCCAGCACACAGGGTAGATTCTTCTCCTACGAGCAGTACTTC. Translated: CASTQGRFFSYEQYF. This sequence joins TRBV28 and TRBJ2-7; D may be TRBD1 (6 bases). This CDR3 is built from 15 residues. Trimming removed 7 bases at V and 0 bases at J, with 16 bases between. Germline V CDR1 and CDR2: MDHEN, SYDVKM.

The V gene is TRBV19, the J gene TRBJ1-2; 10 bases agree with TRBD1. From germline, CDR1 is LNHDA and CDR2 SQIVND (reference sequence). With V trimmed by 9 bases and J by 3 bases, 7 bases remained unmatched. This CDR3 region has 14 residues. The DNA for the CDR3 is TGTGCCAGCAGCGACAGGGGGCAGGACTATGGCTACACCTTC. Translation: CASSDRGQDYGYTF.

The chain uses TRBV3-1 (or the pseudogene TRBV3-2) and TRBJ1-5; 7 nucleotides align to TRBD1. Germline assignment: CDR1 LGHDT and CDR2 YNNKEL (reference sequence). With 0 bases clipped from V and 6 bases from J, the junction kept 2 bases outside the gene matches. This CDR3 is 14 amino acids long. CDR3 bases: TGTGCCAGCAGCCAAGAGACAGGGATTCAGCCCCAGCATTTT. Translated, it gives CASSQETGIQPQHF.

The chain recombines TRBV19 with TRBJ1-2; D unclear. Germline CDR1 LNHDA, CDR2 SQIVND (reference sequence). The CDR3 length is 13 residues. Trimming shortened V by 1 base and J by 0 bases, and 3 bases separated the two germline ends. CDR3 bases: TGTGCCAGTAGTATAGTCACTAACTATGGCTACACCTTC. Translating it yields CASSIVTNYGYTF.

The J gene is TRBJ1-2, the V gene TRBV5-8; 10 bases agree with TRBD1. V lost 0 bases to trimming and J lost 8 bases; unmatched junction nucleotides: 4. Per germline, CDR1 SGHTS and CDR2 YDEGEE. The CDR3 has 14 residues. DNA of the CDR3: TGTGCCAGCAGCTTGGGAGGGACAGGGGACGGCTACACCTTC. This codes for CASSLGGTGDGYTF. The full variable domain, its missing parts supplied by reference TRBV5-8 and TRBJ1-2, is EAGVTQSPTHLIKTRGQQATLRCSPISGHTSVYWYQQALGLGLQFLLWYDEGEERNRGNFPPRFSGRQFPNYSSELNVNALELEDSALYLCASSLGGTGDGYTFGSGTRLTVV.

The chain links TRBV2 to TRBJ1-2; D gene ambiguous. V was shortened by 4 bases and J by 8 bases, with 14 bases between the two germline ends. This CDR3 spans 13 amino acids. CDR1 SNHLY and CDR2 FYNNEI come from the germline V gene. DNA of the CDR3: TGTGCCAGCAGTGTACGCGGGCCGGAGGGCTACACCTTC. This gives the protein CASSVRGPEGYTF. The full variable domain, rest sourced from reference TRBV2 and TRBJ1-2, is EPEVTQTPSHQVTQMGQEVILRCVPISNHLYFYWYRQILGQKVEFLVSFYNNEISEKSEIFDDQFSVERPDGSNFTLKIRSTKLEDSAMYFCASSVRGPEGYTFGSGTRLTVV.

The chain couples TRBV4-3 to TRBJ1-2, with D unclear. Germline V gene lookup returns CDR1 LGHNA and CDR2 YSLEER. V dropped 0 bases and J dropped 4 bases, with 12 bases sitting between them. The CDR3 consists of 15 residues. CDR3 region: CASSQEGLGPYGYTF. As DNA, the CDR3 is TGCGCCAGCAGCCAAGAGGGTCTGGGCCCCTATGGCTACACCTTC.

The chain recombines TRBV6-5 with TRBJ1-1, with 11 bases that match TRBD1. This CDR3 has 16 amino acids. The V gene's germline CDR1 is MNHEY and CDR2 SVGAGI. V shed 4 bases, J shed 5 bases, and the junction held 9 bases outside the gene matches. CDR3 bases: TGTGCCAGCAGTTCACCCCATGGACAGGGGGCAACTGAAGCTTTCTTT. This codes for CASSSPHGQGATEAFF.